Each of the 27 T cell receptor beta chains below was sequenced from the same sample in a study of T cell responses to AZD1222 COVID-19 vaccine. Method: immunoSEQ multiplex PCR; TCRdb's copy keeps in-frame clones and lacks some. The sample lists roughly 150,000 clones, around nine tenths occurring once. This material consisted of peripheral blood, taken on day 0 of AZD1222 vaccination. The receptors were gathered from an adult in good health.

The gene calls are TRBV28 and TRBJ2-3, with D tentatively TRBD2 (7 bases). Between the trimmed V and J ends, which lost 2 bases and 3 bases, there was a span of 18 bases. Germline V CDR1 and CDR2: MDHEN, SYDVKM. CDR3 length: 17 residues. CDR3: CASSLGQGREVTDTQYF. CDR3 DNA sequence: TGTGCCAGCAGTTTAGGTCAGGGGAGGGAGGTAACAGATACGCAGTATTTT.

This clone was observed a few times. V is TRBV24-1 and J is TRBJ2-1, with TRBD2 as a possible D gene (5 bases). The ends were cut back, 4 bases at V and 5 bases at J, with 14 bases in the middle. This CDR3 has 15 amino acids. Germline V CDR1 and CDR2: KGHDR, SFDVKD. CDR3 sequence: CATSDPGEDHNEQFF. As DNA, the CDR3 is TGTGCCACCAGTGACCCCGGGGAAGACCACAATGAGCAGTTCTTC.

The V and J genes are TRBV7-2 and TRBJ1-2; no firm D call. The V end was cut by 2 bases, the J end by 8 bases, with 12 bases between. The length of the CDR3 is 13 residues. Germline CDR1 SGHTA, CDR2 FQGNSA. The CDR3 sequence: CASSLSPDKGYTF. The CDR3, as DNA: TGTGCCAGCAGCTTATCGCCAGATAAGGGCTACACCTTC. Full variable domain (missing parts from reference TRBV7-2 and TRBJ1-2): GAGVSQSPSNKVTEKGKDVELRCDPISGHTALYWYRQSLGQGLEFLIYFQGNSAPDKSGLPSDRFSAERTGGSVSTLTIQRTQQEDSAVYLCASSLSPDKGYTFGSGTRLTVV.

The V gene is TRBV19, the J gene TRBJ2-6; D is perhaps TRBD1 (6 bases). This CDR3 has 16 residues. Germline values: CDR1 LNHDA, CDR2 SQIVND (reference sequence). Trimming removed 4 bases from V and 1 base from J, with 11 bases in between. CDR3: CASSTYRESGANVLTF. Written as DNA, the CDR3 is TGTGCCAGTAGTACCTACAGGGAATCTGGGGCCAACGTCCTGACTTTC.

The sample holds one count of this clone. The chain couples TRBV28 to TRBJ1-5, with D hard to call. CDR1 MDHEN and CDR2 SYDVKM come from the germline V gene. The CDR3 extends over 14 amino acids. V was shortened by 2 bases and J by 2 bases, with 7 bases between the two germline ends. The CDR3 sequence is CASSLKWGNQPQHF. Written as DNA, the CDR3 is TGTGCCAGCAGTTTAAAATGGGGCAATCAGCCCCAGCATTTT.

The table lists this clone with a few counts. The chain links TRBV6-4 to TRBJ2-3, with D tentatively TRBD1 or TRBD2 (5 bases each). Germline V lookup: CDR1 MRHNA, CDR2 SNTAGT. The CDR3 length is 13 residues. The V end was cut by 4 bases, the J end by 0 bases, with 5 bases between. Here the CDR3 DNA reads TGTGCCAGCAGTGGGGACAGCACAGATACGCAGTATTTT. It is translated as CASSGDSTDTQYF.

CDR3: CASRLFVPIIHNEQFF. CDR3 nucleotide sequence: TGTGCAAGTCGCTTATTTGTTCCGATAATACACAATGAGCAGTTCTTC. This chain connects TRBV12-2 to TRBJ2-1. TRBV12-2 is marked as a pseudogene. The CDR3 runs 16 residues.

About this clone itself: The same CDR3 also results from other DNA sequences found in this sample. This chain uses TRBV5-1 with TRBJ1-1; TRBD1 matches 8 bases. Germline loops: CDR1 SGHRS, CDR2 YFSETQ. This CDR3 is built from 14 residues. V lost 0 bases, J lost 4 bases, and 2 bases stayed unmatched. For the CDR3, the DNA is TGCGCCAGCAGCTTGGGGACAGGGACCACTGAAGCTTTCTTT. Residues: CASSLGTGTTEAFF.

DNA of the CDR3: TGCGCCAGCAGCTTGGTAGGACAGGGGTACGAGCAGTACTTC. Residues: CASSLVGQGYEQYF. This chain uses TRBV5-1 with TRBJ2-7; the match to TRBD1 covers 9 bases. J lost 4 bases, V lost 0 bases, and 2 bases had no gene match. The CDR3 is made up of 14 amino acids. The germline gives CDR1 SGHRS, CDR2 YFSETQ.

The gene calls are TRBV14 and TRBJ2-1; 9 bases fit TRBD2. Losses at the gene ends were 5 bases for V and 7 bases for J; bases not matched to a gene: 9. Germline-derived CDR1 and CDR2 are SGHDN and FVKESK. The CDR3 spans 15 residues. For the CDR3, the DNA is TGTGCCAGCAGCGCCGGGACTAGCATAGTAAATGAGCAGTTCTTC. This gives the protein CASSAGTSIVNEQFF.

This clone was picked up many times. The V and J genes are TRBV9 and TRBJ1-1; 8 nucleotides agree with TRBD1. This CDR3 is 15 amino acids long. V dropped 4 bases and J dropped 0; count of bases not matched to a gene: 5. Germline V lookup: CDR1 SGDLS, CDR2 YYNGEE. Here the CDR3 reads CASSPRQGLNTEAFF. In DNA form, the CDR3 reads TGTGCCAGCAGCCCCCGACAGGGGCTGAACACTGAAGCTTTCTTT.

The CDR3 region is CASSSGRQRAFF. The CDR3 DNA sequence: TGTGCCAGCAGTTCAGGGCGCCAGCGAGCTTTCTTT. This chain links TRBV6-5 with TRBJ1-1, with TRBD1 as a possible D gene (5 bases). The CDR3 covers 12 residues. The V gene's germline CDR1 is MNHEY and CDR2 SVGAGI. V lost 4 bases and J 10 bases, leaving 13 bases between the germline ends.

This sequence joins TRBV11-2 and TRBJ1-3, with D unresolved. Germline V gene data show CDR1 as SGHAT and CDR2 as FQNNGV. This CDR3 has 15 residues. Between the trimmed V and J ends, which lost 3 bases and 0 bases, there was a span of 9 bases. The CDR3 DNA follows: TGTGCCAGCAGCTTCTCCGTCCTCTCTGGAAACACCATATATTTT. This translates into CASSFSVLSGNTIYF.

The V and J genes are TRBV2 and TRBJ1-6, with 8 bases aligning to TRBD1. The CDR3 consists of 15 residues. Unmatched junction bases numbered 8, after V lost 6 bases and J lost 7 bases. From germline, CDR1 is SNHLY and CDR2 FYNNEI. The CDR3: CASRDQGAQNSPLHF. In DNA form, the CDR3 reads TGTGCCAGCAGAGATCAGGGGGCGCAGAATTCACCCCTCCACTTT.

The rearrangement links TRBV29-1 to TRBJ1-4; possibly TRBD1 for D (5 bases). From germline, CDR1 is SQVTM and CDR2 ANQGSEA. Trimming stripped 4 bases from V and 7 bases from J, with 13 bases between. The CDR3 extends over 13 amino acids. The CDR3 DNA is TGCAGCGTTGCTACAGGACTAACTGAAAAACTGTTTTTT. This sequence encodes CSVATGLTEKLFF.

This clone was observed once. The CDR3 loop is CSASGRRGLGYTF. The CDR3 DNA follows: TGCAGTGCAAGTGGGAGACGTGGCCTGGGCTACACCTTC. The chain combines TRBV20-1 with TRBJ1-2; no clear D. V was clipped by 6 bases and J by 8 bases, with 19 bases between them. This CDR3 comprises 13 residues. Germline CDR1 reads DFQATT; CDR2 reads SNEGSKA (reference sequence).

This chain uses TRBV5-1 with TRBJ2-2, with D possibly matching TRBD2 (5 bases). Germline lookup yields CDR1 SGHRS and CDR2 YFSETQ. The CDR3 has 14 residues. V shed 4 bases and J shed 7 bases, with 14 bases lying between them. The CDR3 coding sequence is TGCGCCAGCAGCACTCCTAGCCTAGGCGGGGAGCTGTTTTTT. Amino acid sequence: CASSTPSLGGELFF.

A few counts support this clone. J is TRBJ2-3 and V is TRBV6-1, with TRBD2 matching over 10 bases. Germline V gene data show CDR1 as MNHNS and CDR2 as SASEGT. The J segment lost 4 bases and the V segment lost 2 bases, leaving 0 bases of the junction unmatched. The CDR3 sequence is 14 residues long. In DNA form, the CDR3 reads TGTGCCAGCAGTGAACTAGCGGGAGCAGATACGCAGTATTTT. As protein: CASSELAGADTQYF.

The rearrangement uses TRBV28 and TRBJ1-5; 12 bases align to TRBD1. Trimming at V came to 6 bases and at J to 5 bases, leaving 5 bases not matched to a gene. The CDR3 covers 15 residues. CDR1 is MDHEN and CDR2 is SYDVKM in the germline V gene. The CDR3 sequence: CASSSGTGGYQPQHF. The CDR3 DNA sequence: TGTGCCAGCAGCTCCGGGACAGGGGGCTATCAGCCCCAGCATTTT.

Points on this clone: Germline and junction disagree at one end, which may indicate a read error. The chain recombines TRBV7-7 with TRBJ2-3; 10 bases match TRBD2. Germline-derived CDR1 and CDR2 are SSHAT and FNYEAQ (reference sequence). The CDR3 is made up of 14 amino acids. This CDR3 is CASSPGTSADTQYF. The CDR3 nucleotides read TGTGCTAGCAGCCCCGGGACTAGCGCCGATACGCAGTATTTT. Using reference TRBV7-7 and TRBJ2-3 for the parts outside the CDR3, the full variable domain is GAGVSQSPRYKVTKRGQDVTLRCDPISSHATLYWYQQALGQGPEFLTYFNYEAQPDKSGLPSDRFSAERPEGSISTLTIQRTEQRDSAMYRCASSPGTSADTQYFGPGTRLTVL.

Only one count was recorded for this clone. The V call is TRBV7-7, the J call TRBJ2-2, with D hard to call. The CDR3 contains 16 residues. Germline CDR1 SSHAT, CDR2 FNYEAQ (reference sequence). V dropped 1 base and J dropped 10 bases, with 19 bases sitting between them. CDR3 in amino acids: CASSLGSSRNNEELFF. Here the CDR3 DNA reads TGTGCCAGCAGCTTAGGGAGTAGCAGGAACAACGAGGAGCTGTTTTTT.

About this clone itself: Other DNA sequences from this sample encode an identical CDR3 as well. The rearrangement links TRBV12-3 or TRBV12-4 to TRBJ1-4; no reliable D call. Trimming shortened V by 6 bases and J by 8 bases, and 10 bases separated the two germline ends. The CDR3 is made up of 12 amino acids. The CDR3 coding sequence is TGTGCCAGCAGCCCCAGGCGCGAAAAACTGTTTTTT. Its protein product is CASSPRREKLFF.

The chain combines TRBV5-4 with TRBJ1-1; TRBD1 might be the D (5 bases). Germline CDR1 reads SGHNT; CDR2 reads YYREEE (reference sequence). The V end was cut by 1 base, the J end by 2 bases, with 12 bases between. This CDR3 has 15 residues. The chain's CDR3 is CASSLLGGENTEAFF. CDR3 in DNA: TGTGCCAGCAGCTTGTTGGGGGGGGAAAACACTGAAGCTTTCTTT.

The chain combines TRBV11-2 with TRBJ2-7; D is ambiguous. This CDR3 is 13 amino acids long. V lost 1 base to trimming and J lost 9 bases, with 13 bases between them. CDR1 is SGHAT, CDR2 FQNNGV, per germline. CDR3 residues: CASSLVPVIGQYF. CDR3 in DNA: TGTGCCAGCAGCTTAGTCCCGGTGATAGGGCAGTACTTC.

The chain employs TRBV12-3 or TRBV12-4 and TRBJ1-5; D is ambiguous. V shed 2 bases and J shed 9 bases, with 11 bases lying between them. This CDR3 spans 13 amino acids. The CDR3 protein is CASSLSHSGPQHF. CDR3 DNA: TGTGCCAGCAGTTTAAGCCACTCGGGGCCCCAGCATTTT.

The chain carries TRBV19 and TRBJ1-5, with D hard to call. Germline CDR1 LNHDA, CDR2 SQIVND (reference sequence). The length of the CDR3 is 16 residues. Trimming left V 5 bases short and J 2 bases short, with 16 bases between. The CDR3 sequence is CASSPEFGMGNQPQHF. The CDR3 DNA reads TGTGCCAGTAGTCCCGAATTCGGGATGGGCAATCAGCCCCAGCATTTT.

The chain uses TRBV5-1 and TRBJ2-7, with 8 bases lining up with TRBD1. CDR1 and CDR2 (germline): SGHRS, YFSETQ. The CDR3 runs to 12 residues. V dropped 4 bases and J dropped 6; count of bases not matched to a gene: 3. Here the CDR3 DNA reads TGCGCCAGCAGCCCGGACAGGGTCGAGCAGTACTTC. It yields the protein CASSPDRVEQYF. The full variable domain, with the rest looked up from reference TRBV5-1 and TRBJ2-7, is KAGVTQTPRYLIKTRGQQVTLSCSPISGHRSVSWYQQTPGQGLQFLFEYFSETQRNKGNFPGRFSGRQFSNSRSEMNVSTLELGDSALYLCASSPDRVEQYFGPGTRLTVT.